The 31 T cell receptor beta chains listed next were all sequenced from one sample in a study of T cell responses to AZD1222 COVID-19 vaccine. The table came from immunoSEQ multiplex PCR; TCRdb's copy has only in-frame clones and leaves some out. The sample consists of around 140,000 clones, around nine tenths of them appearing once. Sequenced here: peripheral blood, sampled 28 days after the second AZD1222 dose. All receptors come from an adult who received the AZD1222 COVID-19 vaccine.

The chain is built from TRBV7-9 and TRBJ2-1, with 7 bases identical to TRBD1. Germline V gives CDR1 SEHNR, CDR2 FQNEAQ (reference sequence). This CDR3 has 12 residues. Germline trimming cut 3 bases from V and 15 bases from J; bases unmatched to any gene: 8. CDR3 coding DNA: TGTGCCAGCAGCTTTGGGGACAGCAGAGCGTTCTTC. The encoded protein is CASSFGDSRAFF.

The rearrangement joins TRBV6-1 to TRBJ1-1; D is unclear. The V and J ends lost 2 bases and 9 bases respectively, with 10 bases between them. Per the germline V gene, CDR1 is MNHNS and CDR2 is SASEGT. This CDR3 spans 12 amino acids. The chain's CDR3 is CASSERAPQAFF. CDR3 coding DNA: TGTGCCAGCAGTGAACGGGCCCCGCAAGCTTTCTTT.

CDR3: CASSQQGFLEAFF. CDR3 in DNA: TGTGCCAGCAGTCAGCAGGGTTTCCTGGAAGCTTTCTTT. The chain links TRBV28 to TRBJ1-1, with D perhaps TRBD1 (5 bases). The CDR3 extends over 13 amino acids. Germline lookup yields CDR1 MDHEN and CDR2 SYDVKM. V was cut by 5 bases and J by 8 bases, with 15 bases left in between.

The rearrangement joins TRBV3-1 (or the pseudogene TRBV3-2) to TRBJ1-6, with D uncertain. The V gene lost 2 bases and the J gene lost 7 bases, with 6 bases spanning the gap. The CDR3 runs to 13 residues. The germline CDR1 and CDR2 sequences are LGHDT and YNNKEL (reference sequence). CDR3 sequence: CASSQIENSPLHF. The CDR3 DNA reads TGTGCCAGCAGCCAAATTGAGAATTCACCCCTCCACTTT.

The V call is TRBV6-4, the J call TRBJ2-6; D might be TRBD1 or TRBD2, each matching 5 bases. The CDR3 is 14 residues long. Trimming pared 3 bases from V and 5 bases from J, leaving 8 bases between. Germline V lookup: CDR1 MRHNA, CDR2 SNTAGT. The DNA for the CDR3 is TGTGCCAGCAGTGAAGGGGACCGGGCCAACGTCCTGACTTTC. Translation: CASSEGDRANVLTF.

V is TRBV3-1 (or the pseudogene TRBV3-2) and J is TRBJ2-3; tentative D call: TRBD2 (6 bases). The V gene's germline CDR1 is LGHDT and CDR2 YNNKEL (reference sequence). CDR3 length: 15 amino acids. Trimming pared 3 bases from V and 1 base from J, leaving 11 bases between. CDR3 amino acids: CASSHGRGRTDTQYF. Here the CDR3 DNA reads TGTGCCAGCAGCCACGGGCGGGGCCGCACAGATACGCAGTATTTT.

This chain joins TRBV7-3 and TRBJ1-5; possible D gene TRBD1, 5 bases. The CDR3 is 14 residues long. CDR1 and CDR2 from the germline V gene are SGHTA and FQGTGA. V lost 3 bases to trimming and J lost 5 bases, with 11 bases between them. The DNA for the CDR3 is TGTGCCAGCAGCTTGGGGCCTGGGGATCAGCCCCAGCATTTT. It is translated as CASSLGPGDQPQHF.

This sequence joins TRBV28 and TRBJ1-5, with 7 bases lining up with TRBD1. Germline trimming cut 1 base from V and 6 bases from J; bases unmatched to any gene: 3. Germline CDR1 and CDR2: MDHEN and SYDVKM. The CDR3 consists of 14 residues. The CDR3 DNA reads as TGTGCCAGCAGTTTATACCGACAGGGTCAGCCCCAGCATTTT. It is translated as CASSLYRQGQPQHF.

The chain is built from TRBV4-1 and TRBJ1-1; possible D gene TRBD1, 5 bases. Trimming removed 4 bases from V and 5 bases from J, with 14 bases in between. Germline-derived CDR1 and CDR2 are MGHRA and YSYEKL. This CDR3 has 14 residues. CDR3 in amino acids: CASSLGTGTTEAFF. For the CDR3, the DNA is TGCGCCAGCAGCCTCGGGACGGGGACGACTGAAGCTTTCTTT.

CDR3 in amino acids: CASSPTPGRGNTEAFF. Here the CDR3 DNA reads TGTGCCAGTAGCCCCACCCCGGGCAGGGGGAACACTGAAGCTTTCTTT. The V and J genes are TRBV19 and TRBJ1-1; the D gene is possibly TRBD1 (6 bases). The CDR3 is made up of 16 amino acids. V was cut by 6 bases and J by 1 base, with 18 bases left in between. Germline V gives CDR1 LNHDA, CDR2 SQIVND (reference sequence).

This chain joins TRBV3-1 (or the pseudogene TRBV3-2) and TRBJ2-2; no clear D. CDR1 and CDR2 from the germline V gene are LGHDT and YNNKEL (reference sequence). The CDR3 contains 12 residues. Trimming removed 4 bases from V and 7 bases from J, with 7 bases in between. In DNA form, the CDR3 reads TGTGCCAGCAGCCTCGTAGTCGGGGAGCTGTTTTTT. Translation: CASSLVVGELFF.

The chain recombines TRBV9 with TRBJ1-1; unclear D gene. V lost 0 bases and J lost 0, with 12 bases in between. Looked up from germline, CDR1 is SGDLS and CDR2 is YYNGEE. The CDR3 has 16 residues. For the CDR3, the DNA is TGTGCCAGCAGCGTAGCTGGGTCGGCGATGAACACTGAAGCTTTCTTT. Translated: CASSVAGSAMNTEAFF.

The chain employs TRBV27 and TRBJ2-1; 7 bases align to TRBD2. The V and J ends lost 8 bases and 7 bases, in that order; junction bases with no gene match: 11. Germline V gene sequence: CDR1 MNHEY, CDR2 SMNVEV (reference sequence). CDR3 size: 14 residues. CDR3 sequence: CASGGREIRNEQFF. Written as DNA, the CDR3 is TGTGCCAGCGGAGGGCGGGAGATAAGGAATGAGCAGTTCTTC.

The rearrangement uses TRBV4-3 and TRBJ1-4, with a possible D match to TRBD1 (5 bases). V lost 3 bases to trimming and J lost 8 bases, with 13 bases between them. Per the germline V gene, CDR1 is LGHNA and CDR2 is YSLEER. The CDR3 has 14 amino acids. The DNA for the CDR3 is TGCGCCAGCAGCCACAGGGACCTCGGGGAAAAACTGTTTTTT. Translation gives CASSHRDLGEKLFF.

This clone was seen only once. The gene calls are TRBV15 and TRBJ1-2; tentatively, D is TRBD1 (5 bases). CDR1 LNHNV and CDR2 YYDKDF come from the germline V gene (reference sequence). V lost 2 bases and J lost 5, with 18 bases in between. This CDR3 region has 16 residues. The CDR3 bases are TGTGCCACCAGCAGATCACTCGACAGCAGAATATATGGCTACACCTTC. Its translation: CATSRSLDSRIYGYTF.

The V call is TRBV28, the J call TRBJ1-2; D call uncertain. The CDR3 runs to 13 residues. CDR1 is MDHEN and CDR2 is SYDVKM in the germline V gene. With 6 bases removed from V and 3 bases from J, the gap between germline ends came to 11 bases. The CDR3 sequence is CASRDLGYYGYTF. The DNA of the CDR3 is TGTGCCAGCAGGGATCTGGGGTACTATGGCTACACCTTC.

Turning to this clone: Within the sample, other DNA sequences also encode this same CDR3. The V call is TRBV6-2 or TRBV6-3, the J call TRBJ2-2; 8 bases are a match to TRBD1. CDR3 length: 15 residues. Germline values: CDR1 MNHEY, CDR2 SVGEGT. The V segment lost 2 bases and the J segment 5 bases; nucleotides outside the gene matches: 4. CDR3 region: CASSYDRGGTGELFF. The CDR3 region has the DNA TGTGCCAGCAGTTACGACAGGGGCGGGACCGGGGAGCTGTTTTTT.

V usage is TRBV24-1 and J usage is TRBJ1-6; no firm D call. The V end lost 8 bases, the J end lost 6 bases, and 13 bases lay between the germline ends. Germline V gene sequence: CDR1 KGHDR, CDR2 SFDVKD. The CDR3 totals 14 residues. The CDR3 sequence: CATTRSRINSPLHF. The CDR3 bases are TGTGCCACCACCCGTTCCAGAATTAATTCACCCCTCCACTTT.

The chain carries TRBV30 and TRBJ1-6; no clear D. Germline CDR1 reads GTSNPN; CDR2 reads SVGIG (reference sequence). This CDR3 contains 13 residues. V lost 2 bases and J lost 10, with 12 bases in between. In DNA, the CDR3 is TGTGCCTGGAGTAGGCAGGATCTATCACCCCTCCACTTT. Protein sequence: CAWSRQDLSPLHF.

The chain recombines TRBV6-5 with TRBJ1-1; D possibly corresponds to TRBD1 (5 bases). Germline V gene lookup returns CDR1 MNHEY and CDR2 SVGAGI. V gave up 2 bases and J gave up 4 bases, with 14 bases separating them. CDR3 length: 15 residues. CDR3 loop: CASSYGLGRGTEAFF. CDR3 sequence (DNA): TGTGCCAGCAGTTACGGGTTAGGAAGGGGCACTGAAGCTTTCTTT.

The rearrangement uses TRBV6-5 and TRBJ1-1; no clear D. The CDR3 spans 13 residues. From germline, CDR1 is MNHEY and CDR2 SVGAGI. Trimming shortened V by 7 bases and J by 0 bases, and 9 bases separated the two germline ends. The CDR3 spells CASMRDLNTEAFF. CDR3 DNA sequence: TGTGCCAGCATGAGGGATCTGAACACTGAAGCTTTCTTT.

This clone was counted once. This chain uses TRBV7-9 with TRBJ1-4; D is unresolved. The germline V and J ends were trimmed by 5 bases and 0 bases, with 10 bases remaining between them. From germline, CDR1 is SEHNR and CDR2 FQNEAQ (reference sequence). The CDR3 is 15 amino acids. The CDR3 is CASSPRSATNEKLFF. DNA for the CDR3: TGTGCCAGCAGCCCACGATCTGCAACTAATGAAAAACTGTTTTTT.

J is TRBJ2-1 and V is TRBV20-1, with no clear D. CDR3 size: 10 residues. Germline V lookup: CDR1 DFQATT, CDR2 SNEGSKA (reference sequence). Trimming cost V 1 base and J 9 bases, with 4 bases left between them. The CDR3 sequence: CSARVPEQFF. The DNA of the CDR3 is TGCAGTGCTAGAGTACCTGAGCAGTTCTTC.

The J gene is TRBJ2-5, the V gene TRBV7-8; D may be TRBD1 or TRBD2 (5 bases each). There are 14 residues in the CDR3. Germline V gives CDR1 SGHVS, CDR2 FQNEAQ. V dropped 1 base and J dropped 5 bases, with 11 bases sitting between them. DNA of the CDR3: TGTGCCAGCAGCTTAGTCGACAGAGGGGAGACCCAGTACTTC. Its translation is CASSLVDRGETQYF.

The chain recombines TRBV7-9 with TRBJ1-5; D ambiguous. This CDR3 is 15 amino acids long. Germline CDR1 reads SEHNR; CDR2 reads FQNEAQ (reference sequence). Trimming removed 5 bases at V and 9 bases at J, with 20 bases between. Here the CDR3 DNA reads TGTGCCAGCAGCCAAGATGCGGGCCCATGGGCGCCCCAGCATTTT. This codes for CASSQDAGPWAPQHF. The full variable domain, with the rest looked up from reference TRBV7-9 and TRBJ1-5, is DTGVSQNPRHKITKRGQNVTFRCDPISEHNRLYWYRQTLGQGPEFLTYFQNEAQLEKSRLLSDRFSAERPKGSFSTLEIQRTEQGDSAMYLCASSQDAGPWAPQHFGDGTRLSIL.

The gene calls are TRBV18 and TRBJ2-7, with 7 bases that match TRBD1. CDR3 size: 15 residues. The V segment lost 0 bases and the J segment 5 bases; nucleotides outside the gene matches: 7. CDR1 and CDR2 (germline): KGHSH, LQKENI. CDR3 amino acids: CASSPPLGGQNEQYF. DNA of the CDR3: TGTGCCAGCTCACCACCATTAGGGGGCCAAAACGAGCAGTACTTC.

This chain connects TRBV5-1 to TRBJ2-7; 7 positions match TRBD1. The CDR3 runs to 15 residues. Germline-derived CDR1 and CDR2 are SGHRS and YFSETQ. V gave up 4 bases and J gave up 3 bases; unmatched junction bases: 10. The DNA for the CDR3 is TGCGCCAGCAGCCAGACAGGGACGATTTTCTACGAGCAGTACTTC. Protein: CASSQTGTIFYEQYF.

The chain joins TRBV6-5 to TRBJ1-2; weak D call: TRBD1 (5 bases). This CDR3 contains 14 residues. Germline loops: CDR1 MNHEY, CDR2 SVGAGI. V was trimmed by 5 bases and J by 1 base, leaving 11 bases between them. The CDR3 region has the DNA TGTGCCAGCAGTCTGGGGGGTTATAACTATGGCTACACCTTC. Protein sequence: CASSLGGYNYGYTF.

The chain carries TRBV29-1 and TRBJ2-3; 8 bases are shared with TRBD2. V lost 4 bases, J lost 4 bases, and 16 bases stayed unmatched. This CDR3 region has 17 residues. Germline V gene lookup returns CDR1 SQVTM and CDR2 ANQGSEA. The CDR3 DNA is TGCAGCGTTGGTTTGCTAGCGGGCCCCCAGTCGGCAGATACGCAGTATTTT. Translation: CSVGLLAGPQSADTQYF.

This chain joins TRBV30 and TRBJ1-2, with D unresolved. V was clipped by 3 bases and J by 6 bases, with 11 bases between them. In germline, CDR1 is GTSNPN, CDR2 SVGIG (reference sequence). The CDR3 loop spans 12 amino acids. The CDR3 DNA follows: TGTGCCTGGAGCTCGGGGATCGATGGCTACACCTTC. Translated, it gives CAWSSGIDGYTF.

The rearrangement links TRBV6-6 to TRBJ1-5; 10 nucleotides agree with TRBD1. CDR3 length equals 15 residues. V lost 5 bases and J lost 7; bases outside the gene matches: 8. Germline V gene sequence: CDR1 MNHNY, CDR2 SVGAGI (reference sequence). CDR3 coding DNA: TGTGCCAGCAGTACCCCGGGACAGGGGTCCCAGCCCCAGCATTTT. This translates into CASSTPGQGSQPQHF.